One and the same sample provided the 30 T cell receptor beta chains below, sequenced in a study of metastatic and nonmetastatic thyroid tumors. TCRdb ran MiXCR on the PCR reads. This table holds tens of thousands of clones, about 15% found once. All patients reached thyroid surgery having received no treatment beforehand. The sample consisted of tumor tissue. The receptor set was obtained from a female donor with papillary thyroid cancer or a benign thyroid nodule (not recorded which). Some clones in this sample may be carry-over from other donors' samples.

This clone was observed at least ten times. The CDR3 sequence is CASSPPSGGAGYGYTF. CDR3 nucleotides: TGTGCCAGCTCACCACCTTCAGGGGGCGCGGGCTATGGCTACACCTTC. The rearrangement links TRBV18 to TRBJ1-2; 8 positions agree with TRBD1. The CDR3 length is 16 residues. CDR1 and CDR2 from the germline V gene are KGHSH and LQKENI. Losses at the gene ends were 0 bases for V and 4 bases for J; bases not matched to a gene: 7.

There are many counts of this clone. The CDR3 bases are TGCAGTGCTTCCCTAGGGGTAGAGACCCAGTACTTC. Translated, it gives CSASLGVETQYF. The chain combines TRBV20-1 with TRBJ2-5; a possible D gene is TRBD1 (5 bases). Trimming cost V 5 bases and J 4 bases, with 11 bases left between them. CDR3 length equals 12 residues. Germline assignment: CDR1 DFQATT and CDR2 SNEGSKA (reference sequence).

This clone was counted ten times or more. At the DNA level, this CDR3 is encoded by other sequences in the same sample as well. This rearrangement joins TRBV27 to TRBJ2-1, with a tentative D call TRBD2 (7 bases). The V end was cut by 6 bases, the J end by 6 bases, with 18 bases between. CDR1 MNHEY and CDR2 SMNVEV come from the germline V gene (reference sequence). There are 15 residues in the CDR3. For the CDR3, the DNA is TGTGCCAGCAGCTCCGTTGGGGGGGCGGTCAATGAGCAGTTCTTC. Translated: CASSSVGGAVNEQFF.

In this sample, this clone is medium-sized. The CDR3, as DNA: TGTGCCAGCAGCGCCCGGGACAGGGGTTACGAGCAGTACTTC. This sequence encodes CASSARDRGYEQYF. The rearrangement links TRBV7-2 to TRBJ2-7; TRBD1 matches 10 bases. The J segment lost 4 bases and the V segment lost 5 bases, leaving 5 bases of the junction unmatched. Germline CDR1 reads SGHTA; CDR2 reads FQGNSA. This CDR3 region has 14 residues.

This clone was counted at least ten times. This CDR3 is also generated by other DNA sequences in the sample. The CDR3 coding sequence is TGCGCCAGCAGCCCTGGACTAGCGGGTTACAATGAGCAGTTCTTC. Its protein product is CASSPGLAGYNEQFF. The chain joins TRBV5-1 to TRBJ2-1; the match to TRBD2 covers 11 bases. The CDR3 sequence is 15 residues long. The germline V gene has CDR1 SGHRS and CDR2 YFSETQ. J gave up 4 bases and V 4 bases, and 4 bases lay outside the gene matches.

This clone was observed many times. A much larger clone lies one base from this, so it may be a read error. Because the CDR3 is missing its conserved closing phenylalanine or tryptophan, this is likely a read error. V and J are TRBV6-1 and TRBJ1-6; D is possibly TRBD1 (5 bases). Germline V CDR1 and CDR2: MNHNS, SASEGT. The CDR3 has 13 residues. The ends were cut back, 7 bases at V and 8 bases at J, with 12 bases in the middle. The CDR3 region is CASTQGGYSPLHS. DNA of the CDR3: TGTGCCAGCACCCAGGGCGGGTATTCACCCCTCCACTCT.

In this sample, this clone turned up many times. This chain connects TRBV24-1 to TRBJ2-1, with TRBD1 matching over 10 bases. Germline V lookup: CDR1 KGHDR, CDR2 SFDVKD. This CDR3 has 15 amino acids. The J segment lost 10 bases and the V segment lost 4 bases, leaving 9 bases of the junction unmatched. The CDR3 protein is CATSDLGQGGTEQFF. Written as DNA, the CDR3 is TGTGCCACCAGTGACCTTGGACAGGGGGGTACCGAGCAGTTCTTC.

The chain joins TRBV28 to TRBJ2-1; 7 nucleotides agree with TRBD2. Germline V CDR1 and CDR2: MDHEN, SYDVKM. This CDR3 contains 14 residues. Germline trimming cut 4 bases from V and 1 base from J; bases unmatched to any gene: 1. CDR3 coding DNA: TGTGCCAGCAGTTGGGGGGGGTCCTACAATGAGCAGTTCTTC. It translates to CASSWGGSYNEQFF.

This clone occurred many times. The chain carries TRBV7-2 and TRBJ2-1, with TRBD2 matching 8 bases. CDR3 length: 15 amino acids. J lost 8 bases, V lost 5 bases, and 11 bases had no gene match. CDR1 and CDR2 (germline): SGHTA, FQGNSA. The DNA of the CDR3 is TGTGCCAGCAGCCTTAGCGGGGCGGGAACCTATGAGCAGTTCTTC. It translates to CASSLSGAGTYEQFF.

The genes are TRBV6-1 and TRBJ2-7; TRBD1 matches 7 bases. CDR1 and CDR2 from the germline V gene are MNHNS and SASEGT. This CDR3 has 14 residues. Unmatched junction bases numbered 10, after V lost 7 bases and J lost 4 bases. The DNA for the CDR3 is TGTGCCAGCACTCAACAGGGGCCGCCTTACGAGCAGTACTTC. It is translated as CASTQQGPPYEQYF.

The chain couples TRBV5-1 to TRBJ1-1, with a possible D match to TRBD1 (5 bases). This CDR3 has 13 residues. Germline lookup yields CDR1 SGHRS and CDR2 YFSETQ. V shed 1 base and J shed 3 bases, with 7 bases lying between them. In DNA form, the CDR3 reads TGCGCCAGCAGCTTGACGGGGCACACTGAAGCTTTCTTT. Encoded protein: CASSLTGHTEAFF.

This clone showed up many times. The chain links TRBV5-4 to TRBJ2-7; TRBD2 aligns across 7 bases. Unmatched junction bases numbered 10, after V lost 7 bases and J lost 6 bases. The CDR3 contains 13 residues. Per germline, CDR1 SGHNT and CDR2 YYREEE (reference sequence). The CDR3 DNA is TGTGCCAGCCATAGAGACGAGCGGGGCGAGCAGTACTTC. Protein sequence: CASHRDERGEQYF.

The table lists this clone with many counts. Other DNA sequences in the same sample also yield this CDR3. This rearrangement joins TRBV20-1 to TRBJ2-7, with 8 bases aligning to TRBD1. This CDR3 has 15 amino acids. Losses at the gene ends were 3 bases for V and 3 bases for J; bases not matched to a gene: 10. The germline V gene encodes CDR1 DFQATT and CDR2 SNEGSKA (reference sequence). The CDR3 region is CSARAQGARSYEQYF. The CDR3, as DNA: TGCAGTGCTAGGGCCCAGGGGGCTCGGAGCTACGAGCAGTACTTC.

This clone was counted ten times or more. The chain couples TRBV11-3 to TRBJ1-1; tentatively, D is TRBD1 (5 bases). Germline V CDR1 and CDR2: SGHNT, YENEEA. The V gene lost 1 base and the J gene lost 3 bases, with 6 bases spanning the gap. This CDR3 comprises 13 residues. This CDR3 is CASSLGGDTEAFF. As DNA, the CDR3 is TGTGCCAGCAGCTTAGGGGGGGACACTGAAGCTTTCTTT.

This clone was counted many times. The chain recombines TRBV30 with TRBJ2-5; TRBD1 aligns across 9 bases. Germline assignment: CDR1 GTSNPN and CDR2 SVGIG (reference sequence). The V and J ends lost 7 bases and 9 bases, in that order; junction bases with no gene match: 12. The CDR3 covers 13 residues. CDR3 in DNA: TGTGCCTCCGAACAGGGGGCCCGGGAGGCCCAGTACTTC. Protein sequence: CASEQGAREAQYF.

This clone is medium-sized. This chain uses TRBV5-1 with TRBJ1-2; 7 bases are a match to TRBD1. This CDR3 comprises 15 residues. In germline, CDR1 is SGHRS, CDR2 YFSETQ. Trimming cost V 4 bases and J 2 bases; bases outside gene matches: 8. The chain's CDR3 is CASSHVQGLNYGYTF. In nucleotides, the CDR3 is TGCGCCAGCAGCCACGTACAGGGGCTGAACTATGGCTACACCTTC.

The chain combines TRBV6-4 with TRBJ2-2; 12 nucleotides agree with TRBD2. Germline lookup yields CDR1 MRHNA and CDR2 SNTAGT. The V gene end was trimmed by 3 bases and the J gene end by 6 bases; junction bases not matched to a gene: 5. The CDR3 runs 16 residues. Written as DNA, the CDR3 is TGTGCCAGCAGTGAGACTAGCGGGAGTTTCGCCGGGGAGCTGTTTTTT. Translating it yields CASSETSGSFAGELFF.

This clone was picked up many times. The rearrangement uses TRBV5-1 and TRBJ2-1; no firm D call. This CDR3 has 12 amino acids. Deletions cut 2 bases from V and 7 bases from J, with 7 bases between. The germline CDR1 and CDR2 sequences are SGHRS and YFSETQ. As DNA, the CDR3 is TGCGCCAGCAGCTTAGACCTAAATGAGCAGTTCTTC. Translated: CASSLDLNEQFF.

In this sample, this clone turned up many times. This sequence joins TRBV19 and TRBJ1-2, with 10 bases that match TRBD1. CDR1 LNHDA and CDR2 SQIVND come from the germline V gene (reference sequence). The V and J ends lost 4 bases and 3 bases, in that order; junction bases with no gene match: 8. The CDR3 contains 16 residues. The CDR3 nucleotides read TGTGCCAGTAGTACCACGCCCGGGACAGGGGACTATGGCTACACCTTC. It codes for CASSTTPGTGDYGYTF. Together with reference TRBV19 and TRBJ1-2, the CDR3 gives the full variable domain: DGGITQSPKYLFRKEGQNVTLSCEQNLNHDAMYWYRQDPGQGLRLIYYSQIVNDFQKGDIAEGYSVSREKKESFPLTVTSAQKNPTAFYLCASSTTPGTGDYGYTFGSGTRLTVV.

This clone was seen ten or more times. The chain has TRBV29-1 and TRBJ2-4, with D unresolved. CDR3 length: 12 residues. Trimming took off 7 bases at V and 8 bases at J, with 15 bases between the two ends. The germline V gene has CDR1 SQVTM and CDR2 ANQGSEA. The CDR3 DNA reads TGCAGCGCTAACGACTGGGTAGACATTCAGTACTTC. Protein sequence: CSANDWVDIQYF.

There are many counts of this clone. The V and J genes are TRBV9 and TRBJ1-2; possibly TRBD1 for D (6 bases). The V end lost 2 bases, the J end lost 0 bases, and 20 bases lay between the germline ends. The CDR3 sequence is 18 residues long. CDR1 is SGDLS and CDR2 is YYNGEE in the germline V gene. The CDR3 DNA follows: TGTGCCAGCAGCGTCGGACAGTCGGTTCAGGGCTCTAACTATGGCTACACCTTC. Translating it yields CASSVGQSVQGSNYGYTF.

This clone was observed at least ten times. V usage is TRBV20-1 and J usage is TRBJ1-3; D perhaps matches TRBD1 (5 bases). V was pared by 3 bases and J by 3 bases, with 9 bases between. Germline CDR1 reads DFQATT; CDR2 reads SNEGSKA (reference sequence). The CDR3 consists of 13 residues. The CDR3 region has the DNA TGCAGTGCTAGCCGGGGGTTTGGAAACACCATATATTTT. This encodes CSASRGFGNTIYF.

This clone was detected ten times or more. The chain couples TRBV5-1 to TRBJ1-1; D is unresolved. CDR1 and CDR2 (germline): SGHRS, YFSETQ. The CDR3 sequence is 14 residues long. Trimming removed 0 bases at V and 4 bases at J, with 10 bases between. The CDR3 region has the DNA TGCGCCAGCAGCTTGGCCAGTTTGCGCACTGAAGCTTTCTTT. Protein sequence: CASSLASLRTEAFF.

The chain uses TRBV5-1 and TRBJ2-7; D unresolved. V dropped 1 base and J dropped 3 bases, with 11 bases sitting between them. CDR3 length equals 14 residues. Germline values: CDR1 SGHRS, CDR2 YFSETQ. CDR3 sequence reads: CASSLLSTDYEQYF. The CDR3 nucleotides read TGCGCCAGCAGCTTGTTAAGTACGGACTACGAGCAGTACTTC.

The J gene is TRBJ2-3, the V gene TRBV5-1, with TRBD2 matching 14 bases. The CDR3 covers 17 residues. Germline-derived CDR1 and CDR2 are SGHRS and YFSETQ. J gave up 2 bases and V 2 bases, and 4 bases lay outside the gene matches. CDR3 region: CASSLGLAGGDTDTQYF. The DNA of the CDR3 is TGCGCCAGCAGCTTAGGACTAGCGGGAGGTGACACAGATACGCAGTATTTT.

The sample holds many counts of this clone. The chain uses TRBV6-1 and TRBJ1-6, with a possible D match to TRBD1 (5 bases). V lost 8 bases to trimming and J lost 8 bases, with 19 bases between them. The V gene's germline CDR1 is MNHNS and CDR2 SASEGT. The CDR3 contains 15 residues. The CDR3 DNA reads as TGTGCCAGCCAGGAGGGGTTTGAGGGAGATTCACCCCTCCACTTT. This encodes CASQEGFEGDSPLHF.

This clone was observed at least ten times. The V gene is TRBV7-2, the J gene TRBJ1-1; D is unresolved. The length of the CDR3 is 11 residues. Trimming took off 2 bases at V and 5 bases at J, with 3 bases between the two ends. Germline loops: CDR1 SGHTA, CDR2 FQGNSA. The CDR3 sequence: CASSLTTEAFF. The CDR3 coding sequence is TGTGCCAGCAGCTTAACTACTGAAGCTTTCTTT. The entire variable domain, with the rest obtained from reference TRBV7-2 and TRBJ1-1, is as follows: GAGVSQSPSNKVTEKGKDVELRCDPISGHTALYWYRQSLGQGLEFLIYFQGNSAPDKSGLPSDRFSAERTGGSVSTLTIQRTQQEDSAVYLCASSLTTEAFFGQGTRLTVV.

This clone was seen at least ten times. V and J are TRBV28 and TRBJ1-1; D is perhaps TRBD1 (5 bases). Per germline, CDR1 MDHEN and CDR2 SYDVKM. The CDR3 runs to 14 residues. V lost 6 bases, J lost 6 bases, and 17 bases lay in between. Here the CDR3 reads CASSPRTPSPEAFF. The CDR3 DNA reads as TGTGCCAGCAGCCCACGGACACCATCCCCTGAAGCTTTCTTT.

This clone came up many times. Mismatch with germline at one junction end may stem from a read error. The chain employs TRBV5-6 and TRBJ2-7; 9 bases fit TRBD1. The germline CDR1 and CDR2 sequences are SGHDT and YYEEEE. CDR3 length: 14 residues. This CDR3 is CVSSFGQGWYEQYF. CDR3 DNA sequence: TGTGTCAGCAGCTTCGGACAGGGGTGGTACGAGCAGTACTTC. Combining the CDR3 with reference TRBV5-6 and TRBJ2-7 gives the whole variable domain DAGVTQSPTHLIKTRGQQVTLRCSPKSGHDTVSWYQQALGQGPQFIFQYYEEEERQRGNFPDRFSGHQFPNYSSELNVNALLLGDSALYLCVSSFGQGWYEQYFGPGTRLTVT.

There are many counts of this clone. The V call is TRBV6-1, the J call TRBJ2-3, with 9 positions matching TRBD1. With 5 bases clipped from V and 4 bases from J, the junction kept 4 bases outside the gene matches. The CDR3 runs to 14 residues. Germline values: CDR1 MNHNS, CDR2 SASEGT. CDR3 nucleotide sequence: TGTGCCAGCAGTTTTCGACAGGGGGCAGATACGCAGTATTTT. This encodes CASSFRQGADTQYF.